The 32 T cell receptor beta chains below all came from one sample that was sequenced in a study of shared clonotypes between healthy human individuals. Libraries were prepared by immunoSEQ multiplex PCR; TCRdb keeps only in-frame clonotypes and omits some of them. This sample has 450,000 or so clones, with roughly three quarters found just once. The sequenced sample was PBMCs. All receptors come from a woman between 40 and 50 years old in good health. Some clones in this sample may be carry-over from other donors' samples.

The chain joins TRBV4-1 to TRBJ2-5, with 7 positions matching TRBD2. Germline V gene sequence: CDR1 MGHRA, CDR2 YSYEKL. There are 17 residues in the CDR3. Trimming cost V 1 base and J 1 base; bases outside gene matches: 9. In DNA, the CDR3 is TGCGCCAGCAGCCAAGGGGGGGGAGTGGGCCTCCAAGAGACCCAGTACTTC. Residues: CASSQGGGVGLQETQYF.

On this clone: Since a far larger clone is one base different, this is likely a read error. In nucleotides, the CDR3 is TGTGCCTGGAGTATTACAGGGGGCCCAGATACGCAGTATTTT. Its translation is CAWSITGGPDTQYF. The chain joins TRBV30 to TRBJ2-3; TRBD1 matches at 9 bases. This CDR3 contains 14 residues. From germline, CDR1 is GTSNPN and CDR2 SVGIG (reference sequence). V was pared by 2 bases and J by 4 bases, with 4 bases of the junction left unmatched.

The chain carries TRBV15 and TRBJ2-3; 9 nucleotides line up with TRBD1. From germline, CDR1 is LNHNV and CDR2 YYDKDF (reference sequence). V lost 2 bases, J lost 2 bases, and 2 bases stayed unmatched. The CDR3 loop spans 15 amino acids. The CDR3 region is CATSRRQGVTDTQYF. The CDR3 bases are TGTGCCACCAGCAGACGACAGGGGGTCACAGATACGCAGTATTTT.

The chain recombines TRBV5-1 with TRBJ2-2, with D tentatively TRBD1 or TRBD2 (5 bases each). CDR1 is SGHRS and CDR2 is YFSETQ in the germline V gene. Trimming pared 0 bases from V and 3 bases from J, leaving 12 bases between. This CDR3 comprises 16 residues. CDR3 DNA: TGCGCCAGCAGCTTGGAGGCAGGGACGGACACCGGGGAGCTGTTTTTT. Protein: CASSLEAGTDTGELFF. Based on the CDR3 plus reference TRBV5-1 and TRBJ2-2, the full variable domain is KAGVTQTPRYLIKTRGQQVTLSCSPISGHRSVSWYQQTPGQGLQFLFEYFSETQRNKGNFPGRFSGRQFSNSRSEMNVSTLELGDSALYLCASSLEAGTDTGELFFGEGSRLTVL.

The CDR3 reads CASSGGQGSTRGGYTF. CDR3 nucleotides: TGTGCCAGCAGTGGGGGACAGGGCAGCACGAGAGGAGGCTACACCTTC. The gene calls are TRBV6-1 and TRBJ1-2; 9 bases are shared with TRBD1. The CDR3 contains 16 residues. The V segment lost 4 bases and the J segment 8 bases; nucleotides outside the gene matches: 14. The germline V gene has CDR1 MNHNS and CDR2 SASEGT.

The chain carries TRBV20-1 and TRBJ2-3, with 7 bases fitting TRBD2. This CDR3 is 11 amino acids long. Germline V gene lookup returns CDR1 DFQATT and CDR2 SNEGSKA (reference sequence). The CDR3: CGGGRTDTQYF. DNA of the CDR3: TGCGGCGGGGGACGCACAGATACGCAGTATTTT.

The chain couples TRBV25-1 to TRBJ2-4, with 7 positions matching TRBD2. The V segment lost 6 bases and the J segment 1 base; nucleotides outside the gene matches: 15. The CDR3 has 18 amino acids. Germline values: CDR1 MGHDK, CDR2 SYGVNS. In nucleotides, the CDR3 is TGTGCCAGCAGCTCACCCAATCCGGGGGGTGAGGCCAAAAACATTCAGTACTTC. As protein: CASSSPNPGGEAKNIQYF.

This sequence joins TRBV28 and TRBJ2-7; 11 bases are shared with TRBD1. This CDR3 spans 15 amino acids. V shed 5 bases, J shed 6 bases, and the junction held 9 bases outside the gene matches. Germline V gene data show CDR1 as MDHEN and CDR2 as SYDVKM. Here the CDR3 reads CASSTRTGGSGEQYF. In DNA form, the CDR3 reads TGTGCCAGCAGTACTCGGACAGGGGGCTCGGGCGAGCAGTACTTC.

As for this clone: The sample has other DNA sequences that encode this CDR3 too. V and J are TRBV7-3 and TRBJ2-3, with a possible D match to TRBD1 (6 bases). Trimming removed 1 base at V and 0 bases at J, with 8 bases between. This CDR3 has 15 residues. Germline loops: CDR1 SGHTA, CDR2 FQGTGA. The CDR3 sequence: CASSLSGTSTDTQYF. CDR3 nucleotide sequence: TGTGCCAGCAGCTTAAGTGGGACAAGCACAGATACGCAGTATTTT.

This chain joins TRBV4-2 and TRBJ1-1; D unresolved. Looked up from germline, CDR1 is LGHNA and CDR2 is YNFKEQ. The V end lost 7 bases, the J end lost 0 bases, and 6 bases lay between the germline ends. The CDR3 runs 12 residues. CDR3 sequence reads: CASITLNTEAFF. CDR3 bases: TGTGCCAGCATCACCTTGAACACTGAAGCTTTCTTT.

Of note for this clone: The germline gene is not matched at one end of the junction; a read error may be the cause. This chain connects TRBV7-7 to TRBJ2-5, with TRBD1 identical over 7 bases. Germline assignment: CDR1 SSHAT and CDR2 FNYEAQ (reference sequence). This CDR3 is 16 amino acids long. The CDR3 is CASSKFNRGLGETQYF. Written as DNA, the CDR3 is TGTGCTAGCAGCAAATTCAACAGGGGATTGGGGGAGACCCAGTACTTC. The full variable domain, in which reference TRBV7-7 and TRBJ2-5 provide the parts outside the CDR3, is GAGVSQSPRYKVTKRGQDVTLRCDPISSHATLYWYQQALGQGPEFLTYFNYEAQPDKSGLPSDRFSAERPEGSISTLTIQRTEQRDSAMYRCASSKFNRGLGETQYFGPGTRLLVL.

This clone was found a few times. The CDR3 DNA sequence: TGTGCCAGCAGTCTCGGACAGAATCAGCCCCAGCATTTT. It encodes CASSLGQNQPQHF. V usage is TRBV6-6 and J usage is TRBJ1-5, with a possible D match to TRBD1 (6 bases). Germline CDR1 reads MNHNY; CDR2 reads SVGAGI (reference sequence). CDR3 length: 13 amino acids. Trimming shortened V by 5 bases and J by 4 bases, and 9 bases separated the two germline ends.

This clone was observed a single time. The V gene is TRBV18, the J gene TRBJ2-5; D is possibly TRBD1 (5 bases). Germline loops: CDR1 KGHSH, CDR2 LQKENI. V lost 3 bases and J lost 3, with 14 bases in between. The CDR3 spans 15 residues. In DNA, the CDR3 is TGTGCCAGCTCACCGACCCCGACAGCGAAAGAGACCCAGTACTTC. It codes for CASSPTPTAKETQYF.

This chain uses TRBV11-2 with TRBJ1-3; the D gene is possibly TRBD1 (6 bases). Trimming stripped 5 bases from V and 1 base from J, with 12 bases between. The CDR3 has 15 residues. Per the germline V gene, CDR1 is SGHAT and CDR2 is FQNNGV. CDR3 DNA sequence: TGTGCCAGCAGCCTCACAGGGACTTCTGGAAACACCATATATTTT. Its translation is CASSLTGTSGNTIYF.

The genes are TRBV28 and TRBJ2-7; D is uncertain. Germline V gives CDR1 MDHEN, CDR2 SYDVKM. The V end lost 3 bases, the J end lost 0 bases, and 12 bases lay between the germline ends. CDR3 length: 15 residues. The CDR3 loop reads CASSFPVAPSYEQYF. The CDR3 DNA is TGTGCCAGCAGTTTTCCGGTGGCCCCCTCCTACGAGCAGTACTTC.

Note on this clone: The same CDR3 is also encoded by other DNA sequences in this sample. This chain uses TRBV9 with TRBJ2-2; 8 bases fit TRBD2. Germline assignment: CDR1 SGDLS and CDR2 YYNGEE. Losses at the gene ends were 0 bases for V and 1 base for J; bases not matched to a gene: 2. The CDR3 contains 16 residues. The CDR3 loop is CASSVGLAGNTGELFF. The CDR3, as DNA: TGTGCCAGCAGCGTAGGGCTAGCGGGGAACACCGGGGAGCTGTTTTTT.

This clone has a count of ten or more. Other nucleotide sequences in the sample specify the same CDR3. The gene calls are TRBV18 and TRBJ2-3; the D gene is possibly TRBD1 (7 bases). The CDR3 consists of 15 residues. Deletions cut 6 bases from V and 1 base from J, with 14 bases between. The germline V gene encodes CDR1 KGHSH and CDR2 LQKENI. The CDR3 sequence is CASSPGQRGTDTQYF. DNA for the CDR3: TGTGCCAGCTCCCCGGGACAGCGGGGCACAGATACGCAGTATTTT.

This clone was detected a few times. This chain uses TRBV5-6 with TRBJ2-1; 8 bases agree with TRBD1. The V gene end was trimmed by 2 bases and the J gene end by 1 base; junction bases not matched to a gene: 5. Germline lookup yields CDR1 SGHDT and CDR2 YYEEEE. The CDR3 sequence is 16 residues long. The CDR3 sequence is CASSLDRGESYNEQFF. DNA for the CDR3: TGTGCCAGCAGCTTAGACAGGGGCGAATCCTACAATGAGCAGTTCTTC.

The chain links TRBV5-4 to TRBJ1-4; no definite D call. The germline CDR1 and CDR2 sequences are SGHNT and YYREEE (reference sequence). CDR3 length: 15 residues. V was shortened by 0 bases and J by 7 bases, with 13 bases between the two germline ends. As DNA, the CDR3 is TGTGCCAGCAGCTTGGGGGGTGCCGGCCCTGAAAAACTGTTTTTT. It yields the protein CASSLGGAGPEKLFF.

This clone has just a few counts. The V and J genes are TRBV5-6 and TRBJ2-7; D is perhaps TRBD1 (5 bases). V was shortened by 0 bases and J by 6 bases, with 13 bases between the two germline ends. The CDR3 has 14 amino acids. Germline V gene lookup returns CDR1 SGHDT and CDR2 YYEEEE. CDR3 sequence (DNA): TGTGCCAGCAGCTTGGGACAGCCCTCCGCCGAGCAGTACTTC. Amino acids: CASSLGQPSAEQYF.

The sample holds a few counts of this clone. A single base separates this from a much larger clone, so it may be a read error. J is TRBJ1-2 and V is TRBV2, with a tentative D call TRBD1 (5 bases). Germline lookup yields CDR1 SNHLY and CDR2 FYNNEI. The CDR3 contains 12 residues. V was pared by 6 bases and J by 2 bases, with 7 bases between. As DNA, the CDR3 is TGTGCCAGCAGGAGGGACAACTATGGCTACACCTTC. Its translation: CASRRDNYGYTF.

In the case of this clone: With a far larger clone one base away, a read error is the likely cause. This sample also contains other DNA sequences that code for the same CDR3. V usage is TRBV11-2 and J usage is TRBJ2-6; D may match TRBD1 or TRBD2 (7 bases each). The CDR3 extends over 14 amino acids. The V gene's germline CDR1 is SGHAT and CDR2 FQNNGV. The CDR3 here is CAGRGRAGANVLTF. The CDR3 DNA follows: TGTGCCGGCAGGGGGAGGGCTGGGGCCAACGTACTGACTTTC.

This clone was detected many times. This chain links TRBV5-5 with TRBJ2-2; 8 bases are a match to TRBD1. Germline V CDR1 and CDR2: SGHKS, YYEKEE (reference sequence). The CDR3 loop spans 16 amino acids. After removal of 4 bases from V and 4 bases from J, the junction contained 9 bases not matched to a gene. The DNA of the CDR3 is TGTGCCAGCAGCCGAGGACAGGGAAAGGGCACCGGGGAGCTGTTTTTT. Translation gives CASSRGQGKGTGELFF. The full variable domain, its missing parts supplied by reference TRBV5-5 and TRBJ2-2, is DAGVTQSPTHLIKTRGQQVTLRCSPISGHKSVSWYQQVLGQGPQFIFQYYEKEERGRGNFPDRFSARQFPNYSSELNVNALLLGDSALYLCASSRGQGKGTGELFFGEGSRLTVL.

The V call is TRBV6-6, the J call TRBJ1-2; 9 bases are a match to TRBD1. Germline CDR1 is MNHNY and CDR2 is SVGAGI (reference sequence). V shed 5 bases, J shed 8 bases, and the junction held 6 bases outside the gene matches. There are 13 residues in the CDR3. The CDR3 spells CASSTGGAGGYTF. The CDR3 bases are TGTGCCAGCAGTACAGGGGGCGCGGGAGGCTACACCTTC.

In this sample, this clone turned up a few times. This same CDR3 is encoded by further DNA sequences in the sample. The rearrangement uses TRBV6-4 and TRBJ2-3; 7 bases map to TRBD2. V lost 3 bases and J lost 0; bases outside the gene matches: 3. Germline V gene sequence: CDR1 MRHNA, CDR2 SNTAGT. CDR3 length: 15 residues. Here the CDR3 DNA reads TGTGCCAGCAGTGATGTAGCGGGCAGCACAGATACGCAGTATTTT. It encodes CASSDVAGSTDTQYF.

The chain carries TRBV6-4 and TRBJ2-2; D gene uncertain. The V end was cut by 1 base, the J end by 0 bases, with 6 bases between. The CDR3 extends over 15 amino acids. Per the germline V gene, CDR1 is MRHNA and CDR2 is SNTAGT. CDR3 protein: CASSDFGANTGELFF. CDR3 bases: TGTGCCAGCAGTGACTTTGGCGCGAACACCGGGGAGCTGTTTTTT.

Concerning this clone: A far larger clone is only one base removed, so a read error is likely. V usage is TRBV30 and J usage is TRBJ1-2, with TRBD1 as a possible D gene (6 bases). The CDR3 consists of 13 residues. The germline V gene encodes CDR1 GTSNPN and CDR2 SVGIG (reference sequence). The DNA of the CDR3 is TGTGCCCGGAGGGGGAAGGGAAGGGTTGGCTACACCTTC. Translating gives CARRGKGRVGYTF.

This rearrangement joins TRBV9 to TRBJ2-3; D possibly matches TRBD1 or TRBD2 (6 bases each). The CDR3 consists of 14 residues. The ends were cut back, 0 bases at V and 4 bases at J, with 9 bases in the middle. Germline CDR1 SGDLS, CDR2 YYNGEE. The CDR3 region is CASSVEGGPDTQYF. Written as DNA, the CDR3 is TGTGCCAGCAGCGTAGAGGGGGGCCCAGATACGCAGTATTTT.

CDR3 sequence: CASSQDSADIIRPYEQYF. Here the CDR3 DNA reads TGCGCCAGCAGCCAAGATTCGGCAGACATTATACGACCCTACGAGCAGTACTTC. The rearrangement links TRBV4-1 to TRBJ2-7; D is ambiguous. Trimming cost V 0 bases and J 2 bases, with 20 bases left between them. CDR1 MGHRA and CDR2 YSYEKL come from the germline V gene. This CDR3 comprises 18 residues.

The genes are TRBV6-1 and TRBJ1-2; D remains ambiguous. The CDR3 extends over 15 amino acids. Trimming removed 1 base at V and 8 bases at J, with 17 bases between. Germline V CDR1 and CDR2: MNHNS, SASEGT. In DNA form, the CDR3 reads TGTGCCAGCAGTGAAGGGGAGTGGGCCAACCGGGGCTACACCTTC. It is translated as CASSEGEWANRGYTF.

The V and J genes are TRBV20-1 and TRBJ2-1, with D hard to call. Trimming cost V 7 bases and J 7 bases, with 8 bases left between them. The CDR3 is 10 amino acids. CDR1 and CDR2 (germline): DFQATT, SNEGSKA (reference sequence). This CDR3 is CSEGKNEQFF. The CDR3 nucleotides are TGCAGTGAAGGGAAGAATGAGCAGTTCTTC.

This chain links TRBV28 with TRBJ2-3; the D is unclear. CDR3 length equals 14 residues. V shed 3 bases and J shed 2 bases, with 9 bases lying between them. Looked up from germline, CDR1 is MDHEN and CDR2 is SYDVKM. Here the CDR3 reads CASSFNQVTDTQYF. The CDR3 bases are TGTGCCAGCAGTTTTAACCAGGTCACAGATACGCAGTATTTT.